This TCR beta chain was obtained from a study of blood T cell repertoires in COVID-19. Across the study: T cells, B-cell-depleted T cells, or PBMCs supplied cDNA or gDNA.

Source study methods: Counts of nucleated cells, estimated from reference gene primer amplification, were obtained. The assay was immunoSEQ multiplex PCR, and TCRdb's table has in-frame clones only and misses some. V, J and clone size are taken as reported in that table, and D and trimming were inferred from the DNA itself. The profile covers tens of thousands of clones, with more than 70% appearing a single time and 25% to 30% taken by the ten largest. CDR3 size: 16 residues. The germline V gene encodes CDR1 SGHDT and CDR2 YYEEEE. The ends lost 6 bases at V and 0 bases at J; junction bases unmatched: 8.

The chain is built from TRBV5-6 and TRBJ2-1, with 8 bases matching TRBD2. This TCR was recovered from an elderly woman with acute or convalescent COVID-19. Sample: peripheral blood. CDR3 nucleotides: TGTGCCAGCACCCTTAGCGGGGTGGGCTCCTACAATGAGCAGTTCTTC. Its translation is CASTLSGVGSYNEQFF.